This T cell receptor (beta chain) was captured in a study of cytomegalovirus exposure and HLA in healthy donors. In the PCR, 60 Vbeta and 13 Jbeta primers were used. The method was immunoSEQ multiplex PCR; TCRdb's version includes in-frame clones alone and lacks a portion of them. This sample lists some 130,000 clones; its ten largest clones have approximately 1.8%. The V end lost 0 bases, the J end lost 7 bases, and 15 bases lay between the germline ends. This CDR3 has 15 residues. Germline V gives CDR1 SGHDN, CDR2 FVKESK. The rearrangement joins TRBV14 to TRBJ1-2; D is perhaps TRBD1 (6 bases). This clonotype was sampled from a young man in good health and CMV-seronegative. Sequenced material: PBMCs. CDR3 protein: CASSQDGARGGGYTF. In nucleotides, the CDR3 is TGTGCCAGCAGCCAAGATGGTGCCAGGGGCGGTGGCTACACCTTC.